This T cell receptor (beta chain) is from a study of PD-L1 blockade in urothelial cancer. Across the whole study: In the mid-2010s, patients got going on atezolizumab, taking 1,200 mg intravenously every 3 weeks. Chemotherapy regimens numbering 0 to 3 had been given to patients. The analyses of blood took place 3 weeks (second dose) and 6 weeks after treatment start.

The protocol was immunoSEQ multiplex PCR, while the TCRdb copy is restricted to in-frame clones and leaves out a portion. The data contain roughly 54,000 clones, around nine tenths of them singletons. The V gene end was trimmed by 1 base and the J gene end by 0 bases; junction bases not matched to a gene: 10. Germline assignment: CDR1 LGHNA and CDR2 YNFKEQ. This CDR3 is built from 18 residues. Time point reported: pretreatment peripheral blood. Pretreatment sampling and on-treatment sampling together yielded between 1 and 8 samples for each patient. The sequence was collected from a woman between 55 and 75 years old with urothelial cancer. The chain recombines TRBV4-2 with TRBJ2-3, with TRBD2 matching 7 bases. Sequences were derived from PBMCs, sampled around atezolizumab (anti-PD-L1) treatment. CDR3 amino acids: CASSQGQASGTSTDTQYF. CDR3 sequence (DNA): TGTGCCAGCAGCCAAGGTCAAGCTAGCGGTACTAGCACAGATACGCAGTATTTT.